This passage covers 28 T cell receptor beta chains from one sample sequenced in a study of OX40 agonist ivuxolimab in advanced cancers. TCRdb's copy holds only in-frame clones and misses some; the assay was immunoSEQ multiplex PCR. This repertoire shows tens of thousands of clones, about 81% found once; its top ten account for around 2.4%. The source material was CD4+ or CD8+ T cells sorted from blood, sampled in a trial of the OX40 agonist ivuxolimab. Source of these receptors: an adult with an advanced solid tumor such as melanoma, head and neck, liver or kidney cancer.

The chain uses TRBV11-2 and TRBJ2-5; 7 bases fit TRBD2. Per germline, CDR1 SGHAT and CDR2 FQNNGV. V lost 1 base, J lost 2 bases, and 4 bases stayed unmatched. CDR3 size: 15 residues. The CDR3 DNA reads as TGTGCCAGCAGCTTAGTAGCGGGTATACAAGAGACCCAGTACTTC. Protein sequence: CASSLVAGIQETQYF.

V is TRBV4-2 and J is TRBJ2-4; D call uncertain. Germline V lookup: CDR1 LGHNA, CDR2 YNFKEQ. This CDR3 contains 16 residues. Trimming left V 0 bases short and J 0 bases short, with 9 bases between. CDR3 DNA: TGTGCCAGCAGCCAAGAACTACAAATAGCCAAAAACATTCAGTACTTC. Translated: CASSQELQIAKNIQYF.

V usage is TRBV21-1 and J usage is TRBJ2-6. TRBV21-1 is reported as a pseudogene. This CDR3 has 18 amino acids. The CDR3 bases are TGTGCCAGCAGCAAAGCGCAGGGCCGGGGGCCTGGGGCCAACGTCCTGACTTTC. It specifies CASSKAQGRGPGANVLTF.

The table lists this clone with a count of one. The chain is built from TRBV15 and TRBJ2-5; 8 bases fit TRBD1. CDR3 length equals 17 residues. Per germline, CDR1 LNHNV and CDR2 YYDKDF (reference sequence). Germline trimming cut 0 bases from V and 4 bases from J; bases unmatched to any gene: 10. This CDR3 is CATSRDLTTGEAETQYF. Here the CDR3 DNA reads TGTGCCACCAGCAGAGATCTAACGACAGGGGAAGCAGAGACCCAGTACTTC.

This sequence joins TRBV2 and TRBJ2-6, with D perhaps TRBD1 (6 bases). The germline V and J ends were trimmed by 6 bases and 7 bases, with 16 bases remaining between them. This CDR3 contains 15 residues. Per the germline V gene, CDR1 is SNHLY and CDR2 is FYNNEI. In DNA form, the CDR3 reads TGTGCCAGCAGGGTCGGGCAGGGGTTAGCCAACGTCCTGACTTTC. It translates to CASRVGQGLANVLTF.

The chain uses TRBV19 and TRBJ2-7; 10 bases align to TRBD1. V was clipped by 6 bases and J by 3 bases; unmatched bases: 8. The CDR3 has 15 amino acids. Per germline, CDR1 LNHDA and CDR2 SQIVND (reference sequence). The CDR3 region has the DNA TGTGCCAGTAGACACCGGGACAGGGGATACTACGAGCAGTACTTC. It translates to CASRHRDRGYYEQYF.

This clone was counted once. The V gene is TRBV7-3, the J gene TRBJ1-1, with 10 positions matching TRBD1. The germline V gene has CDR1 SGHTA and CDR2 FQGTGA. J was trimmed by 6 bases and V by 6 bases; bases with no gene match: 10. The CDR3 sequence is 15 residues long. DNA of the CDR3: TGTGCCAGCAGGCGGGACAGGGGATTCTTGGCTGAAGCTTTCTTT. It is translated as CASRRDRGFLAEAFF.

This clone was seen once. The chain employs TRBV7-2 and TRBJ2-1, with 8 bases identical to TRBD2. The germline V gene encodes CDR1 SGHTA and CDR2 FQGNSA. This CDR3 contains 17 residues. J gave up 0 bases and V 3 bases, and 7 bases lay outside the gene matches. CDR3: CASSLLGGRISYNEQFF. The CDR3 nucleotides read TGTGCCAGCAGCTTGCTGGGCGGGAGGATCTCCTACAATGAGCAGTTCTTC.

The chain joins TRBV27 to TRBJ1-2; 8 bases are a match to TRBD1. This CDR3 has 14 residues. Germline V gene data show CDR1 as MNHEY and CDR2 as SMNVEV (reference sequence). V lost 6 bases to trimming and J lost 5 bases; unmatched junction nucleotides: 8. DNA for the CDR3: TGTGCCAGCAGCCTGGGACAGGCACATTATGGCTACACCTTC. It translates to CASSLGQAHYGYTF.

The gene calls are TRBV6-4 and TRBJ1-1, with D hard to call. Germline values: CDR1 MRHNA, CDR2 SNTAGT. With 3 bases removed from V and 4 bases from J, the gap between germline ends came to 21 bases. The CDR3 length is 17 residues. The CDR3 bases are TGTGCCAGCAGTGAGAGGACTAGAAGGAGGGCTCGCACTGAAGCTTTCTTT. Translation: CASSERTRRRARTEAFF.

The J gene is TRBJ1-1, the V gene TRBV7-9, with 8 bases aligning to TRBD1. Unmatched junction bases numbered 12, after V lost 5 bases and J lost 7 bases. Germline V gene data show CDR1 as SEHNR and CDR2 as FQNEAQ (reference sequence). This CDR3 contains 15 residues. This chain's CDR3 is CASSPQQGVFGEAFF. The CDR3 DNA is TGTGCCAGCAGCCCCCAACAGGGGGTTTTCGGTGAAGCTTTCTTT.

The gene calls are TRBV5-1 and TRBJ2-3; TRBD2 aligns across 10 bases. Per germline, CDR1 SGHRS and CDR2 YFSETQ. The CDR3 contains 19 residues. With V trimmed by 1 base and J by 2 bases, 13 bases remained unmatched. The CDR3 protein is CASSLNLQRGGPNTDTQYF. The CDR3, as DNA: TGCGCCAGCAGCTTGAACCTCCAGCGGGGGGGCCCTAACACAGATACGCAGTATTTT.

This chain's CDR3 is CASSLSLGRRSYNEQFF. The CDR3 bases are TGTGCCAGCAGCTTAAGTTTAGGCCGGCGCTCCTACAATGAGCAGTTCTTC. The chain is built from TRBV13 and TRBJ2-1; D remains unclear. The CDR3 is 17 amino acids. Germline V lookup: CDR1 PRHDT, CDR2 FYEKMQ (reference sequence). V was pared by 2 bases and J by 0 bases, with 14 bases between.

This chain uses TRBV11-3 with TRBJ2-5; possibly TRBD1 or TRBD2 for D (6 bases each). CDR1 SGHNT and CDR2 YENEEA come from the germline V gene. The CDR3 sequence is 12 residues long. Deletions cut 6 bases from V and 5 bases from J, with 10 bases between. The CDR3 DNA sequence: TGTGCCAGCAGTTTCGGGGGCGAGACCCAGTACTTC. Protein sequence: CASSFGGETQYF.

The V and J genes are TRBV7-9 and TRBJ2-5; D gene ambiguous. Germline values: CDR1 SEHNR, CDR2 FQNEAQ (reference sequence). The CDR3 consists of 12 residues. Trimming pared 3 bases from V and 5 bases from J, leaving 7 bases between. The CDR3 reads CASSLRWETQYF. As DNA, the CDR3 is TGTGCCAGCAGCTTGCGTTGGGAGACCCAGTACTTC.

The chain carries TRBV7-2 and TRBJ1-1; tentatively, D is TRBD1 (6 bases). The CDR3 covers 15 residues. Trimming took 5 bases from V and 5 from J, leaving 18 bases between them. Germline assignment: CDR1 SGHTA and CDR2 FQGNSA. In DNA, the CDR3 is TGTGCCAGCAGCCTTCGTTGGGGGGGCGAGACTGAAGCTTTCTTT. Encoded protein: CASSLRWGGETEAFF.

V is TRBV5-1 and J is TRBJ2-3; 7 bases are a match to TRBD2. Per germline, CDR1 SGHRS and CDR2 YFSETQ. With 7 bases clipped from V and 4 bases from J, the junction kept 9 bases outside the gene matches. There are 14 residues in the CDR3. CDR3 protein: CASGSTRGADTQYF. The CDR3 DNA sequence: TGCGCCAGCGGAAGCACACGGGGGGCAGATACGCAGTATTTT.

As to this clone: Additional DNA sequences in this sample encode the identical CDR3. V is TRBV5-1 and J is TRBJ2-3; D gene ambiguous. The CDR3 is 13 amino acids. Germline CDR1 and CDR2: SGHRS and YFSETQ. V lost 0 bases and J 6 bases, leaving 8 bases between the germline ends. The CDR3 bases are TGCGCCAGCAGCTTGGAATTTGCTGATACGCAGTATTTT. It yields the protein CASSLEFADTQYF.

This chain links TRBV30 with TRBJ1-2; 11 nucleotides align to TRBD1. V dropped 2 bases and J dropped 4; count of bases not matched to a gene: 9. The V gene's germline CDR1 is GTSNPN and CDR2 SVGIG (reference sequence). The CDR3 covers 16 residues. The CDR3 DNA is TGTGCCTGGAGTCTAACCGGGACAGGGGGAAGCTATGGCTACACCTTC. This encodes CAWSLTGTGGSYGYTF.

The V call is TRBV10-3, the J call TRBJ2-3, with a tentative D call TRBD2 (6 bases). The germline V and J ends were trimmed by 8 bases and 4 bases, with 13 bases remaining between them. The CDR3 totals 13 residues. CDR1 and CDR2 (germline): ENHRY, SYGVKD. The CDR3 loop is CAIQPAGSDTQYF. The CDR3 DNA sequence: TGTGCCATCCAACCCGCGGGGTCAGATACGCAGTATTTT.

V is TRBV6-5 and J is TRBJ1-1; tentatively, D is TRBD1 (5 bases). Looked up from germline, CDR1 is MNHEY and CDR2 is SVGAGI. V shed 0 bases and J shed 6 bases, with 14 bases lying between them. The CDR3 sequence is 15 residues long. Written as DNA, the CDR3 is TGTGCCAGCAGTTACTCGATTACGCCGGGGGCTGAAGCTTTCTTT. Translating it yields CASSYSITPGAEAFF.

The gene calls are TRBV6-4 and TRBJ2-1; 9 positions agree with TRBD2. In germline, CDR1 is MRHNA, CDR2 SNTAGT. The trim removed 3 bases at V and 8 bases at J, leaving 5 bases unmatched. This CDR3 is built from 14 residues. DNA of the CDR3: TGTGCCAGCAGTGAAGCGGGGGGATGGGATGAGCAGTTCTTC. Protein: CASSEAGGWDEQFF.

This clone was picked up a small number of times. The chain combines TRBV7-7 with TRBJ1-2; D perhaps matches TRBD1 (6 bases). Per the germline V gene, CDR1 is SSHAT and CDR2 is FNYEAQ (reference sequence). The V end was cut by 5 bases, the J end by 8 bases, with 18 bases between. The CDR3 sequence is 14 residues long. The CDR3 here is CASSPGLGAPGYTF. The CDR3 DNA reads TGTGCCAGCAGCCCAGGGCTGGGGGCTCCGGGCTACACCTTC.

The rearrangement joins TRBV7-2 to TRBJ2-7; 9 nucleotides agree with TRBD1. Germline V gene lookup returns CDR1 SGHTA and CDR2 FQGNSA. The CDR3 consists of 15 residues. The V and J ends lost 1 base and 4 bases, in that order; junction bases with no gene match: 5. The CDR3 sequence is CASSLDRDRVYEQYF. CDR3 nucleotides: TGTGCCAGCAGCTTAGACCGGGACAGGGTTTACGAGCAGTACTTC.

This sequence joins TRBV18 and TRBJ2-5, with a tentative D call TRBD2 (5 bases). The ends were cut back, 3 bases at V and 1 base at J, with 12 bases in the middle. The germline V gene encodes CDR1 KGHSH and CDR2 LQKENI. The CDR3 totals 15 residues. CDR3: CASSPFREFQETQYF. In DNA form, the CDR3 reads TGTGCCAGCTCACCCTTCCGGGAATTCCAAGAGACCCAGTACTTC.

Points on this clone: Other DNA sequences in the sample encode the same CDR3. The chain employs TRBV7-3 and TRBJ2-5, with D possibly being TRBD2 (6 bases). This CDR3 is 13 amino acids long. V was clipped by 3 bases and J by 5 bases, with 10 bases between them. Germline V gives CDR1 SGHTA, CDR2 FQGTGA. The CDR3 DNA follows: TGTGCCAGCAGCTTCGGTGGGGGGGAGACCCAGTACTTC. This translates into CASSFGGGETQYF.

The genes are TRBV5-4 and TRBJ2-3, with 11 nucleotides matching TRBD2. With 4 bases clipped from V and 2 bases from J, the junction kept 6 bases outside the gene matches. The CDR3 runs to 16 residues. CDR1 is SGHNT and CDR2 is YYREEE in the germline V gene (reference sequence). The CDR3: CASSPGTSGNTDTQYF. The CDR3 DNA reads TGTGCCAGCAGCCCCGGGACTAGCGGTAACACAGATACGCAGTATTTT.

This chain uses TRBV27 with TRBJ2-1; 7 bases agree with TRBD2. The CDR3 runs to 15 residues. J lost 5 bases, V lost 3 bases, and 7 bases had no gene match. The germline V gene has CDR1 MNHEY and CDR2 SMNVEV (reference sequence). The CDR3 sequence: CASSFLSGPDNEQFF. The DNA of the CDR3 is TGTGCCAGCAGTTTCCTTAGCGGGCCCGACAATGAGCAGTTCTTC.